One and the same sample provided the 11 T cell receptor beta chains below, sequenced in a study of T-cell reconstitution after alpha-beta-depleted transplantation in children. Preparation of the TCRbeta library used unique molecular identifiers. TCRdb called the PCR reads again in MiXCR, with one record for every CDR3 protein. The sample lists about 580,000 distinct CDR3 sequences; under 30% were seen once. This sample comprised PBMCs, mostly from graft donor cells, obtained 360 days after TCRalphabeta/CD19-depleted stem cell transplant. Every receptor here comes from a boy less than two years old who had a stem cell transplant for acute myeloid leukemia, so the T cells may come from the graft donor.

This clonotype appeared many times. The rearrangement uses TRBV6-5 and TRBJ2-1, with D uncertain. V lost 0 bases and J lost 8, with 8 bases in between. The CDR3 spans 13 residues. Germline CDR1 and CDR2: MNHEY and SVGAGI. In DNA form, the CDR3 reads TGTGCCAGCAGTTACTCGACAATTCATGAGCAGTTCTTC. It specifies CASSYSTIHEQFF.

The chain employs TRBV20-1 and TRBJ2-2; D gene unclear. Germline V CDR1 and CDR2: DFQATT, SNEGSKA (reference sequence). The CDR3 contains 13 residues. The V gene lost 1 base and the J gene lost 5 bases, with 8 bases spanning the gap. The CDR3 here is CSARVPATGELFF. The DNA of the CDR3 is TGCAGTGCTAGAGTGCCGGCAACCGGGGAGCTGTTTTTT.

The V and J genes are TRBV7-9 and TRBJ2-1, with 9 nucleotides matching TRBD2. CDR3 size: 15 residues. Losses at the gene ends were 9 bases for V and 7 bases for J; bases not matched to a gene: 13. From germline, CDR1 is SEHNR and CDR2 FQNEAQ (reference sequence). The CDR3 is CASNLGGGAKNEQFF. The CDR3, as DNA: TGTGCCAGTAACCTGGGCGGGGGGGCGAAGAATGAGCAGTTCTTC. Full variable domain (rest looked up from reference TRBV7-9 and TRBJ2-1): DTGVSQNPRHKITKRGQNVTFRCDPISEHNRLYWYRQTLGQGPEFLTYFQNEAQLEKSRLLSDRFSAERPKGSFSTLEIQRTEQGDSAMYLCASNLGGGAKNEQFFGPGTRLTVL.

The J gene is TRBJ2-1, the V gene TRBV7-9, with a tentative D call TRBD1 (5 bases). V was clipped by 5 bases and J by 9 bases, with 8 bases between them. CDR3 size: 11 residues. Germline loops: CDR1 SEHNR, CDR2 FQNEAQ (reference sequence). CDR3 region: CASSQGFEQFF. In DNA, the CDR3 is TGTGCCAGCAGCCAGGGATTTGAGCAGTTCTTC.

The sample holds a few counts of this clonotype. The chain employs TRBV5-6 and TRBJ2-1, with D perhaps being TRBD1 or TRBD2 (5 bases each). With 4 bases removed from V and 8 bases from J, the gap between germline ends came to 16 bases. The length of the CDR3 is 14 residues. CDR1 is SGHDT and CDR2 is YYEEEE in the germline V gene. CDR3 nucleotide sequence: TGTGCCAGCAGCCACCGGGACGGGGACCATGAGCAGTTCTTC. It is translated as CASSHRDGDHEQFF.

The gene calls are TRBV4-1 and TRBJ2-7; 8 nucleotides agree with TRBD1. V lost 0 bases to trimming and J lost 3 bases; unmatched junction nucleotides: 10. Looked up from germline, CDR1 is MGHRA and CDR2 is YSYEKL. The CDR3 runs to 17 residues. The CDR3: CASSQDGGTGRLYEQYF. CDR3 nucleotide sequence: TGCGCCAGCAGCCAAGATGGCGGGACAGGTCGCCTCTACGAGCAGTACTTC.

This clonotype was observed many times. The V gene is TRBV4-3, the J gene TRBJ2-3; 7 nucleotides agree with TRBD2. The CDR3 is 18 residues long. Per germline, CDR1 LGHNA and CDR2 YSLEER. V lost 0 bases and J lost 0; bases outside the gene matches: 9. The DNA for the CDR3 is TGCGCCAGCAGCCAAGAAGCGGGGACCCGGTATAGCACAGATACGCAGTATTTT. This translates into CASSQEAGTRYSTDTQYF.

The rearrangement links TRBV11-3 to TRBJ1-1; D uncertain. This CDR3 is built from 15 residues. Per the germline V gene, CDR1 is SGHNT and CDR2 is YENEEA. Between the trimmed V and J ends, which lost 4 bases and 1 base, there was a span of 13 bases. The CDR3: CASSSRWWRNTEAFF. DNA for the CDR3: TGTGCCAGCAGCTCCCGATGGTGGAGGAACACTGAAGCTTTCTTT. Using reference TRBV11-3 and TRBJ1-1 for the parts outside the CDR3, the full variable domain is EAGVVQSPRYKIIEKKQPVAFWCNPISGHNTLYWYLQNLGQGPELLIRYENEEAVDDSQLPKDRFSAERLKGVDSTLKIQPAELGDSAVYLCASSSRWWRNTEAFFGQGTRLTVV.

The V and J genes are TRBV18 and TRBJ2-3; no clear D gene. V lost 2 bases and J lost 0, with 6 bases in between. Germline V gene sequence: CDR1 KGHSH, CDR2 LQKENI. The CDR3 has 14 residues. The DNA for the CDR3 is TGTGCCAGCTCACCAGCTTCTAGCACAGATACGCAGTATTTT. Residues: CASSPASSTDTQYF.

At least ten counts were recorded for this clonotype. This chain links TRBV5-1 with TRBJ2-1; TRBD2 matches 11 bases. V shed 4 bases, J shed 5 bases, and the junction held 11 bases outside the gene matches. Germline V lookup: CDR1 SGHRS, CDR2 YFSETQ. The CDR3 extends over 17 amino acids. The CDR3 nucleotides read TGCGCCAGCAGCCCTCCCCCCTCTAGCGGGGGGAACAATGAGCAGTTCTTC. Encoded protein: CASSPPPSSGGNNEQFF.

The CDR3 nucleotides read TGTGCCAGCAGCACAGACAGGGCTCACTACGAGCAGTACGTC. Its translation: CASSTDRAHYEQYV. The chain is built from TRBV7-9 and TRBJ2-7, with 7 positions matching TRBD1. Trimming took 5 bases from V and 3 from J; bases not matched to a gene: 7. The CDR3 consists of 14 residues. Germline V CDR1 and CDR2: SEHNR, FQNEAQ (reference sequence).